Presented here are 16 T cell receptor beta chains from one specimen sequenced in a study of blood T cell repertoires in COVID-19. Clones were read by immunoSEQ multiplex PCR, and TCRdb kept only the in-frame ones, dropping some. Of 150,000 or so clones listed, about 80% are singletons. Sequenced: peripheral blood. The receptors here all came from a woman aged 55-69 years with acute or convalescent COVID-19.

This rearrangement joins TRBV4-1 to TRBJ1-2; D is uncertain. Germline lookup yields CDR1 MGHRA and CDR2 YSYEKL. Trimming took off 4 bases at V and 1 base at J, with 13 bases between the two ends. The CDR3 loop spans 15 amino acids. The CDR3 loop reads CASSLSPQVNYGYTF. The DNA of the CDR3 is TGCGCCAGCAGCCTAAGCCCCCAGGTTAACTATGGCTACACCTTC.

This sequence joins TRBV7-9 and TRBJ1-2; 9 positions agree with TRBD1. Germline CDR1 SEHNR, CDR2 FQNEAQ (reference sequence). CDR3 length equals 15 residues. V lost 5 bases and J lost 3; bases outside the gene matches: 7. The CDR3 DNA reads as TGTGCCAGCAGCCGGGGACAGGGAGGAGACTATGGCTACACCTTC. As protein: CASSRGQGGDYGYTF.

This clone was detected once. The gene calls are TRBV6-5 and TRBJ1-2; no clear D gene. The CDR3 is made up of 15 amino acids. V gave up 7 bases and J gave up 2 bases, with 17 bases separating them. Per the germline V gene, CDR1 is MNHEY and CDR2 is SVGAGI. The CDR3 DNA follows: TGTGCCAGCACCACGCCAAGGGCGGGGAACTATGGCTACACCTTC. Its translation is CASTTPRAGNYGYTF.

This rearrangement joins TRBV3-1 (or the pseudogene TRBV3-2) to TRBJ2-2, with 7 bases fitting TRBD1. The junction had 7 bases not matched to a gene; V was cut back by 6 bases and J by 0 bases. The V gene's germline CDR1 is LGHDT and CDR2 YNNKEL (reference sequence). CDR3 size: 16 residues. CDR3 sequence (DNA): TGTGCCAGCAGTTACCCACAGGGGTCGAACACCGGGGAGCTGTTTTTT. Translation gives CASSYPQGSNTGELFF.

This sequence joins TRBV7-8 and TRBJ1-1, with 11 bases that match TRBD1. The V segment lost 2 bases and the J segment 5 bases; nucleotides outside the gene matches: 10. The CDR3 contains 17 residues. From germline, CDR1 is SGHVS and CDR2 FQNEAQ. As DNA, the CDR3 is TGTGCCAGCAGCTTAATCGCCGGGACAGGGGGATGGACTGAAGCTTTCTTT. Translated, it gives CASSLIAGTGGWTEAFF.

V usage is TRBV3-1 (or the pseudogene TRBV3-2) and J usage is TRBJ2-3, with 8 nucleotides matching TRBD1. The germline gives CDR1 LGHDT, CDR2 YNNKEL (reference sequence). The V segment lost 3 bases and the J segment 0 bases; nucleotides outside the gene matches: 8. The CDR3 sequence is 17 residues long. CDR3 protein: CASSQLYQGASTDTQYF. Written as DNA, the CDR3 is TGTGCCAGCAGCCAGTTATACCAGGGGGCTAGCACAGATACGCAGTATTTT.

This chain links TRBV10-2 with TRBJ2-5; the match to TRBD2 covers 10 bases. CDR3 length: 16 amino acids. Trimming took 3 bases from V and 5 from J; bases not matched to a gene: 9. CDR1 and CDR2 from the germline V gene are WSHSY and SAAADI. CDR3 amino acids: CASSDLSGGAWETQYF. CDR3 DNA sequence: TGCGCCAGCAGTGACCTGAGCGGGGGGGCTTGGGAGACCCAGTACTTC.

V is TRBV28 and J is TRBJ1-6; D call uncertain. The CDR3 totals 16 residues. CDR1 is MDHEN and CDR2 is SYDVKM in the germline V gene. V shed 3 bases and J shed 2 bases, with 11 bases lying between them. As DNA, the CDR3 is TGTGCCAGCAGTTTGACTCTTCTAGCCTATAATTCACCCCTCCACTTT. Protein: CASSLTLLAYNSPLHF.

The rearrangement links TRBV5-5 to TRBJ2-3; D perhaps matches TRBD1 (5 bases). Trimming stripped 0 bases from V and 9 bases from J, with 11 bases between. Germline V CDR1 and CDR2: SGHKS, YYEKEE (reference sequence). CDR3 size: 13 residues. CDR3 bases: TGTGCCAGCAGCTTGGAGGCTGCAGGGACGCAGTATTTT. Protein: CASSLEAAGTQYF.

The chain links TRBV29-1 to TRBJ1-3; D gene uncertain. Germline CDR1 SQVTM, CDR2 ANQGSEA. CDR3 length: 13 residues. Trimming took off 3 bases at V and 1 base at J, with 7 bases between the two ends. The DNA for the CDR3 is TGCAGCGTTGACGAGGCGTCTGGAAACACCATATATTTT. Amino acid sequence: CSVDEASGNTIYF. The full variable domain, with the rest looked up from reference TRBV29-1 and TRBJ1-3, is SAVISQKPSRDICQRGTSLTIQCQVDSQVTMMFWYRQQPGQSLTLIATANQGSEATYESGFVIDKFPISRPNLTFSTLTVSNMSPEDSSIYLCSVDEASGNTIYFGEGSWLTVV.

V gene TRBV10-1 combines with J gene TRBJ2-2, with TRBD1 as a possible D gene (5 bases). In germline, CDR1 is WNHNN, CDR2 SYGVQD (reference sequence). V lost 2 bases and J 2 bases, leaving 6 bases between the germline ends. The CDR3 has 14 amino acids. The CDR3 loop is CASSEGQNTGELFF. CDR3 DNA: TGCGCCAGCAGTGAGGGACAAAACACCGGGGAGCTGTTTTTT.

This clone appeared a single time. The gene calls are TRBV5-6 and TRBJ1-2; a possible D gene is TRBD1 (5 bases). The V end lost 7 bases, the J end lost 8 bases, and 18 bases lay between the germline ends. Germline loops: CDR1 SGHDT, CDR2 YYEEEE. The CDR3 has 13 residues. In nucleotides, the CDR3 is TGTGCCAGCGCGGAGGAGGGGCGCTCGGGCTACACCTTC. It encodes CASAEEGRSGYTF.

Regarding this clone: This specimen includes other DNA sequences encoding the same CDR3. This chain joins TRBV9 and TRBJ1-1, with a possible D match to TRBD1 (6 bases). Germline lookup yields CDR1 SGDLS and CDR2 YYNGEE. Trimming cost V 0 bases and J 1 base, with 10 bases left between them. The CDR3 length is 15 residues. Written as DNA, the CDR3 is TGTGCCAGCAGCGTAGGAACAGGGTCGAACACTGAAGCTTTCTTT. Protein: CASSVGTGSNTEAFF.

The chain combines TRBV30 with TRBJ1-6; possibly TRBD1 for D (6 bases). Per germline, CDR1 GTSNPN and CDR2 SVGIG (reference sequence). Trimming stripped 4 bases from V and 8 bases from J, with 9 bases between. The CDR3 loop spans 12 amino acids. In nucleotides, the CDR3 is TGTGCCTGGAACGGACAGTATTCACCCCTCCACTTT. Amino acids: CAWNGQYSPLHF.

The gene calls are TRBV2 and TRBJ1-1; no reliable D call. Per the germline V gene, CDR1 is SNHLY and CDR2 is FYNNEI. This CDR3 is 14 amino acids long. Trimming stripped 6 bases from V and 3 bases from J, with 14 bases between. The CDR3 bases are TGTGCCAGCAGGAGGGAAGCGAGCGACACTGAAGCTTTCTTT. This translates into CASRREASDTEAFF.

This clone was observed a few times. The chain combines TRBV7-3 with TRBJ2-2; D is unclear. The CDR3 spans 15 residues. CDR1 and CDR2 from the germline V gene are SGHTA and FQGTGA. Between the trimmed V and J ends, which lost 5 bases and 1 base, there was a span of 11 bases. CDR3 sequence reads: CASSPSLRNTGELFF. The DNA of the CDR3 is TGTGCCAGCAGCCCCAGTCTCCGGAACACCGGGGAGCTGTTTTTT.